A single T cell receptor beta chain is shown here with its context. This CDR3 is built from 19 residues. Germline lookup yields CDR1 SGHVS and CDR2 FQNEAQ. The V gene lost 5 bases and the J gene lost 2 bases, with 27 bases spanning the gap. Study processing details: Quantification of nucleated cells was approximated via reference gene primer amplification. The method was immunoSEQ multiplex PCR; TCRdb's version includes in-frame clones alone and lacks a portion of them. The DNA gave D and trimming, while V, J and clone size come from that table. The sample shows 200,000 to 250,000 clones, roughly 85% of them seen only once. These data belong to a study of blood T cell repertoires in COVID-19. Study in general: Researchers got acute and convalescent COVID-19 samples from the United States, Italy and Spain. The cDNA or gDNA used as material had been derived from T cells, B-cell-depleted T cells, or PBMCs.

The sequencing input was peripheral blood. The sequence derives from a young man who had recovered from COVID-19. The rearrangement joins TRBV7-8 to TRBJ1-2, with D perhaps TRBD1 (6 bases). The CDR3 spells CASSPSPLDQTGPNYGYTF. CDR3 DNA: TGTGCCAGCAGCCCCTCCCCCCTAGACCAGACAGGCCCCAACTATGGCTACACCTTC.